The source of this T cell receptor (beta chain) is a study of Graves' ophthalmopathy and Graves' hyperthyroidism. Study-level points and caveats: With over 85% sensitivity and roughly 77% specificity, a 13-signature model separated ophthalmopathy from stable hyperthyroidism.

RNA transcripts yielded amplified TCR beta CDR3 regions. First-round RT-PCR relied on HTBI primers, and a second-round multiplex PCR came next. A single record per CDR3 protein comes from TCRdb applying MiXCR to the multiplex PCR reads. The sample has over a million distinct CDR3 sequences, about 38% seen once. Symptoms, serum thyroxine and TRAb, thyroid ultrasound, and orbital computed tomography formed the diagnostic basis. This clonotype was picked up a small number of times. As yet, its antigen is unknown. Germline-derived CDR1 and CDR2 are SGHTS and YDEGEE. J lost 0 bases, V lost 5 bases, and 5 bases had no gene match. The CDR3 has 16 residues.

The sample was peripheral blood or thyroid tissue (not recorded which). V usage is TRBV5-8 and J usage is TRBJ2-2, with 9 positions matching TRBD1. The receptor was isolated from an adult man with Graves' hyperthyroidism. CDR3 sequence reads: CASRPRQGANTGELFF. In nucleotides, the CDR3 is TGTGCCAGCAGACCTAGACAGGGGGCGAACACCGGGGAGCTGTTTTTT.